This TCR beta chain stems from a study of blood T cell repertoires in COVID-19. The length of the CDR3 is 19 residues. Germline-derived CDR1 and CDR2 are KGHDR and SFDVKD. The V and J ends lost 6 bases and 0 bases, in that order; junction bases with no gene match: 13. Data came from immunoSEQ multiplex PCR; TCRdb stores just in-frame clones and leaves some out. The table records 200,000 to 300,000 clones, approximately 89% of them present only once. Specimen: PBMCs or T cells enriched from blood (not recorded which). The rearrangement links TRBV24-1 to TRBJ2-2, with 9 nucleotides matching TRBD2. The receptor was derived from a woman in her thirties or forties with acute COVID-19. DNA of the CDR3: TGTGCCACCAGTAGGGGTTCTAGCGGGACCAACGCGAACACCGGGGAGCTGTTTTTT. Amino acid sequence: CATSRGSSGTNANTGELFF.